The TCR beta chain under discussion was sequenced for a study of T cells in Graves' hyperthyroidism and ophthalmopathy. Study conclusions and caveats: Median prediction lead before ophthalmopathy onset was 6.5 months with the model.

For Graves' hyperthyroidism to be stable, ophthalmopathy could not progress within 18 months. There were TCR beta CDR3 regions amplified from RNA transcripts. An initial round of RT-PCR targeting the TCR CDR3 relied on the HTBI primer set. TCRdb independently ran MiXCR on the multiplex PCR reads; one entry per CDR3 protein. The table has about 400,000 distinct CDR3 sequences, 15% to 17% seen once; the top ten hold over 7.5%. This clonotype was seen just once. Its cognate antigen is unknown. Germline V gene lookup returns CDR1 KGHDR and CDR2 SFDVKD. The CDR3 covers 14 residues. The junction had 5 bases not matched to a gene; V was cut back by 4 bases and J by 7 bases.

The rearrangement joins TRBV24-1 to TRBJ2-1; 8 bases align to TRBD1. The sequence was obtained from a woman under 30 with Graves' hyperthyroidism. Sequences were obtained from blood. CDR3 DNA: TGTGCCACCAGTGACTGGGACAGGCGAAATGAGCAGTTCTTC. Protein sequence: CATSDWDRRNEQFF.